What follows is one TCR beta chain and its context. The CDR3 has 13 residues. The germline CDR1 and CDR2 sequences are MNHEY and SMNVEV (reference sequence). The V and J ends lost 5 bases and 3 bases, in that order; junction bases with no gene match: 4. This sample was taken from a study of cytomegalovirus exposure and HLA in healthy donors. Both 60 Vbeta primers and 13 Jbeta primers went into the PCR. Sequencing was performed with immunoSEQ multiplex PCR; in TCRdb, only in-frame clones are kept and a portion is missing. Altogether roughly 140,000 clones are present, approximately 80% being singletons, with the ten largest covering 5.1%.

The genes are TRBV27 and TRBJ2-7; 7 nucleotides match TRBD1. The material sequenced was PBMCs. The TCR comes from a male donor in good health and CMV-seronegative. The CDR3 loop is CASSHRGNYEQYF. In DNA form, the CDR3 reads TGTGCCAGCAGTCACAGGGGAAACTACGAGCAGTACTTC.